Presented here are 5 T cell receptor beta chains from one specimen sequenced in a study of post-analysis software for immune sequencing data. Study findings and constraints: There were a few TRBV segments more frequent in patients than controls, and TRBV5-6, TRBV5-1 and TRBV20-1 were among them.

These TCRs' antigens remain unknown. Tagging with unique molecular identifiers was a feature of the TCR beta cDNA libraries. One entry per CDR3 protein, called by TCRdb with MiXCR from the PCR reads. Among around 400,000 distinct CDR3 sequences listed, roughly 40% were seen once. Input material: blood. Source of these receptors: a girl aged 2-10 years with multiple sclerosis.

This chain joins TRBV6-2 or TRBV6-3 and TRBJ2-1; 8 bases agree with TRBD2. This CDR3 is 16 amino acids long. The germline V gene has CDR1 MNHEY and CDR2 SVGEGT. V trimming: 2 bases; J trimming: 9 bases; junction bases outside the gene matches: 12. CDR3 DNA sequence: TGTGCCAGCAGTTACACCTTAGCGGGACTTCGTCCTGAGCAGTTCTTC. Encoded protein: CASSYTLAGLRPEQFF.

The sample holds a few counts of this clonotype. The chain employs TRBV13 and TRBJ2-5, with 11 bases fitting TRBD2. The CDR3 covers 15 residues. Unmatched junction bases numbered 5, after V lost 0 bases and J lost 8 bases. Germline assignment: CDR1 PRHDT and CDR2 FYEKMQ (reference sequence). The CDR3 DNA reads as TGTGCCAGCAGCTTAGGACTAGCGGGGGCCCTCACCCAGTACTTC. Translated, it gives CASSLGLAGALTQYF. Drawing the rest from reference TRBV13 and TRBJ2-5, the complete variable domain is AAGVIQSPRHLIKEKRETATLKCYPIPRHDTVYWYQQGPGQDPQFLISFYEKMQSDKGSIPDRFSAQQFSDYHSELNMSSLELGDSALYFCASSLGLAGALTQYFGPGTRLLVL.

V and J are TRBV6-5 and TRBJ2-3; D is uncertain. Deletions cut 2 bases from V and 2 bases from J, with 14 bases between. The CDR3 has 16 amino acids. CDR1 and CDR2 (germline): MNHEY, SVGAGI. The CDR3 loop reads CASSYLGPPNTDTQYF. CDR3 in DNA: TGTGCCAGCAGTTACCTTGGACCCCCGAACACAGATACGCAGTATTTT.

V gene TRBV7-2 combines with J gene TRBJ2-7, with 11 positions matching TRBD2. Trimming at V came to 5 bases and at J to 10 bases, leaving 13 bases not matched to a gene. The germline V gene encodes CDR1 SGHTA and CDR2 FQGNSA. This CDR3 is built from 15 residues. The CDR3 here is CASSPSGLAARRQYF. CDR3 nucleotide sequence: TGTGCCAGCAGCCCGTCGGGACTAGCGGCGAGGAGACAGTACTTC.

CDR3 bases: TGTGCCAGCAGCTCTCCGGGCACCTTCTACGAGCAGTACTTC. Its translation: CASSSPGTFYEQYF. This chain links TRBV7-2 with TRBJ2-7; the D is unclear. This CDR3 has 14 amino acids. Germline loops: CDR1 SGHTA, CDR2 FQGNSA. V was cut by 4 bases and J by 3 bases, with 13 bases left in between.